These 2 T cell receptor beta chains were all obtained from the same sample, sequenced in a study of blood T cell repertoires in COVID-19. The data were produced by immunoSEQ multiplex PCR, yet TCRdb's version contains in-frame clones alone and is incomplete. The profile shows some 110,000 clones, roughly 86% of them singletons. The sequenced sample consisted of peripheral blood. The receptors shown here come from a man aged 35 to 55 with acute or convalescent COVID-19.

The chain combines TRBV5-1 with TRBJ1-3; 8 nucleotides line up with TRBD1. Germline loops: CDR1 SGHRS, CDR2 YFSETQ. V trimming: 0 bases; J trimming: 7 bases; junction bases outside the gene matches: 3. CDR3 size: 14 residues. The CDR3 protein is CASSLAGGENTIYF. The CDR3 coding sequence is TGCGCCAGCAGCTTGGCAGGGGGCGAGAACACCATATATTTT.

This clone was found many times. The chain's CDR3 is CASSTDYFGGQETQYF. In DNA, the CDR3 is TGTGCCAGCAGTACTGACTATTTCGGCGGACAAGAGACCCAGTACTTC. J is TRBJ2-5 and V is TRBV6-2 or TRBV6-3; TRBD2 might be the D (5 bases). Germline CDR1 MNHEY, CDR2 SVGEGT. V was shortened by 5 bases and J by 2 bases, with 18 bases between the two germline ends. This CDR3 contains 16 residues.